The clone carrying this T cell receptor beta chain was seen at least ten times. Per the germline V gene, CDR1 is SQVTM and CDR2 is ANQGSEA. The CDR3 has 10 amino acids. Trimming pared 4 bases from V and 6 bases from J, leaving 7 bases between. The sample comes from a study of blood T cells in healthy people across ages. Together with a sample-barcoded 5' primer, a J-beta primer mix was included in a second PCR lasting about 6 to 11 cycles. MiXCR, run by TCRdb on the 5' RACE reads, gives a single entry per CDR3 protein. The table includes roughly 1,700,000 distinct CDR3 sequences, under 30% detected once.

The chain joins TRBV29-1 to TRBJ2-7, with D hard to call. Source material: blood. This TCR was recovered from a woman in her 30s in good health. The CDR3 region is CSVGDREQYF. The DNA of the CDR3 is TGCAGCGTTGGGGATCGCGAGCAGTACTTC.